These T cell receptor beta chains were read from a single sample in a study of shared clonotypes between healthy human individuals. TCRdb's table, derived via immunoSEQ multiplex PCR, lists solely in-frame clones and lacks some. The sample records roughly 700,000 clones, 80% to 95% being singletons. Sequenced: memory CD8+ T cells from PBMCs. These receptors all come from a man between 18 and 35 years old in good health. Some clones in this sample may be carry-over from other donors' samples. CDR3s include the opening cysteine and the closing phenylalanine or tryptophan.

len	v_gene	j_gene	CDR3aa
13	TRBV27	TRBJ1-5	CASSSYGNQPQHF
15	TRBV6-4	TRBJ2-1	CASSTGASGDNEQFF
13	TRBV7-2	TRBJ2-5	CASSSGLRETQYF
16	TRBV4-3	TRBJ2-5	CASSQVGTDYQETQYF
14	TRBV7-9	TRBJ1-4	CASRPGQGNEKLFF
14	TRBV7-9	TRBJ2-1	CASSLPGLVNEQFF
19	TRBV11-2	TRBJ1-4	CASSATSGHRSATNEKLFF
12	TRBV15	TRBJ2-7	CATGKWAYEQYF
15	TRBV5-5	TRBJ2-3	CASSYSGRRADTQYF
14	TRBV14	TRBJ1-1	CASSHPGPGAEAFF
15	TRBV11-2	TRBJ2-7	CASRSRTGGSYEQYF
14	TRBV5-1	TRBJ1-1	CASSLGSSHPEAFF
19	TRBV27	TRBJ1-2	CASSLSGRAGALSNYGYTF
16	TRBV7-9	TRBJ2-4	CASSETGGWDKNIQYF
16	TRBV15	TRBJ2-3	CATSRAQDRITDTQYF
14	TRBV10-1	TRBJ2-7	CASASGTGAFGQYF
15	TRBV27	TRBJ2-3	CASSLLAGDIDTQYF
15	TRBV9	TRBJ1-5	CASSRQGFDNQPQHF
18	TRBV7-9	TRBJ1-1	CASSLAGRSQFMNTEAFF
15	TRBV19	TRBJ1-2	CATASWESPNYGYTF
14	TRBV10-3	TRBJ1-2	CAISGTLANYGYTF
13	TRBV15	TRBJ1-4	CATSEGLFEKLFF
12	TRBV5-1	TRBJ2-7	CASSLNSYEQYF
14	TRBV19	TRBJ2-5	CASSTDRDEETQYF
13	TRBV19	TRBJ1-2	CASSIGQLRGYTF
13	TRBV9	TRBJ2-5	CASSVAGGAPVDF
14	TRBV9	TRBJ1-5	CASSGGGWNQPQHF
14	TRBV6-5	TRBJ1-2	CASSYSGSNYGYTF
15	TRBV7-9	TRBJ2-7	CASSLDTGFSYEQYF
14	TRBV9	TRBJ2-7	CASSGLAGTYEQYF
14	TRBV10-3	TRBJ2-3	CAISGGTNTDTQYF